This section outlines one T cell receptor beta chain sequence together with its context. Its matching antigen is unknown. The CDR3 loop spans 16 amino acids. CDR1 and CDR2 (germline): SGHNT, YYREEE (reference sequence). V lost 1 base to trimming and J lost 3 bases; unmatched junction nucleotides: 6. 5'RACE template switching generated TCR cDNA, adding a universal primer site and UMIs. TCRdb used MiXCR to reprocess the 5' RACE reads, holding one entry per CDR3 protein. The sample includes over 110,000 distinct CDR3 sequences, approximately 7.7% seen only once; the top ten take about 0.73%. These data belong to a study of T cells after yellow fever vaccination. Regarding the study as a whole: Clonotypes appearing in both CD4 and CD8 compartments existed, and their share was small. Detected again after the booster were most primary-vaccination clones, at approximately 96% CD4 and around 91% CD8.

This clonotype was sampled from a man aged 30-40 years who received the YFV17D yellow fever vaccine. The source was CD4+ T cells sorted from PBMCs, collected 5 days after the yellow fever booster vaccination. V gene TRBV5-4 combines with J gene TRBJ2-2; 7 nucleotides align to TRBD1. CDR3 in amino acids: CASSLRDRDDTGELFF. The CDR3 DNA follows: TGTGCCAGCAGCTTGAGAGACAGGGATGACACCGGGGAGCTGTTTTTT. Looking up the rest from reference TRBV5-4 and TRBJ2-2 gives the full variable domain: ETGVTQSPTHLIKTRGQQVTLRCSSQSGHNTVSWYQQALGQGPQFIFQYYREEENGRGNFPPRFSGLQFPNYSSELNVNALELDDSALYLCASSLRDRDDTGELFFGEGSRLTVL.